This TCR beta chain is drawn from a study of blood T cell repertoires in COVID-19. Cohorts were determined from participant-reported clinical history. In germline, CDR1 is MDHEN, CDR2 SYDVKM. Trimming at V came to 3 bases and at J to 5 bases, leaving 4 bases not matched to a gene. The CDR3 loop spans 14 amino acids. Libraries were prepared by immunoSEQ multiplex PCR; TCRdb keeps only in-frame clonotypes and omits some of them. Of 150,000 to 200,000 clones listed, 87% are singletons. The sequence was collected from a woman aged 45-60 years who had recovered from COVID-19. The chain carries TRBV28 and TRBJ2-1, with TRBD2 matching over 7 bases. Sequencing was done on a sample of PBMCs or T cells enriched from blood (not recorded which). This chain's CDR3 is CASSFLGRDNEQFF. The DNA of the CDR3 is TGTGCCAGCAGTTTTTTGGGGAGGGACAATGAGCAGTTCTTC.